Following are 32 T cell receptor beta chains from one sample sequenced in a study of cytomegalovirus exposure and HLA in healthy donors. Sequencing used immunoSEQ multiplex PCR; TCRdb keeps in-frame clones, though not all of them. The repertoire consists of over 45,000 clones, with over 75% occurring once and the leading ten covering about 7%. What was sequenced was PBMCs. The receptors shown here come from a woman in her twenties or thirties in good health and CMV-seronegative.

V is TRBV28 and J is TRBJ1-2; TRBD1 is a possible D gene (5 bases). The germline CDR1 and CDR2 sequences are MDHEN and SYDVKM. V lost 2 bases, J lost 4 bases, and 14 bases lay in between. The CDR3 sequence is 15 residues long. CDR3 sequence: CASSLGGTVTYGYTF. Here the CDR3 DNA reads TGTGCCAGCAGTTTAGGGGGGACGGTTACCTATGGCTACACCTTC.

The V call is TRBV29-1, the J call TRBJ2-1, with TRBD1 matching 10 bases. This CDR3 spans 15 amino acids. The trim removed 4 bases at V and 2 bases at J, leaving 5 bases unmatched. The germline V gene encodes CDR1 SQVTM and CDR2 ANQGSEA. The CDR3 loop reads CSVAGQGVAYNEQFF. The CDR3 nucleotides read TGCAGCGTTGCCGGACAGGGGGTGGCCTACAATGAGCAGTTCTTC.

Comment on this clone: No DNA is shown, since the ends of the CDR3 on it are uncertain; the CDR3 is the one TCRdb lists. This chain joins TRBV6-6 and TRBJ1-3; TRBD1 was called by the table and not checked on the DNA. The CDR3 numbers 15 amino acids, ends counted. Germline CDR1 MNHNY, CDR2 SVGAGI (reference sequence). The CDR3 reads CASSLAQAGGNTIYF.

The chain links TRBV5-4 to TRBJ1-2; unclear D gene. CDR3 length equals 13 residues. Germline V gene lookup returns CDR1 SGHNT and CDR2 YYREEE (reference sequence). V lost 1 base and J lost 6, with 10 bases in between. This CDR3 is CASSLIKADGYTF. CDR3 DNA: TGTGCCAGCAGCTTGATAAAAGCTGATGGCTACACCTTC.

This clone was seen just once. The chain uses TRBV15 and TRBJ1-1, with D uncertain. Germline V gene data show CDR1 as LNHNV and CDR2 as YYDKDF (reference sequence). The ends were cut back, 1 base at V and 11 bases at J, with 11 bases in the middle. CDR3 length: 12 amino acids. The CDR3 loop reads CATSRVPSRAFF. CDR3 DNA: TGTGCCACCAGCAGAGTTCCGTCCCGTGCTTTCTTT.

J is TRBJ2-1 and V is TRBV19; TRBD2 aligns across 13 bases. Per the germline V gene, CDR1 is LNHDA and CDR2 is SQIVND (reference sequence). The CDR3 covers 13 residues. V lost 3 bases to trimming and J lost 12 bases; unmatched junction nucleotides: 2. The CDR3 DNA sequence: TGTGCCAGTAGTATGGGACTAGCGGGACCGCAGTTCTTC. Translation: CASSMGLAGPQFF.

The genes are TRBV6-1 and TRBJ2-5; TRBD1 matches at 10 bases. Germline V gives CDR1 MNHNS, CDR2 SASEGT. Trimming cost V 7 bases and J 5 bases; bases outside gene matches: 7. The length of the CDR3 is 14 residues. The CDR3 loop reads CASTLGQGTETQYF. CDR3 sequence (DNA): TGTGCCAGCACCTTGGGACAGGGGACGGAGACCCAGTACTTC.

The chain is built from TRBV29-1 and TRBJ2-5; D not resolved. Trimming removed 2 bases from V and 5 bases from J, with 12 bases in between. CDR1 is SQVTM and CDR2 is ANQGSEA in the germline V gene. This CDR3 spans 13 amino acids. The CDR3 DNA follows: TGCAGCGTTGAAACGTTGGCTTGGGAGACCCAGTACTTC. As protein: CSVETLAWETQYF.

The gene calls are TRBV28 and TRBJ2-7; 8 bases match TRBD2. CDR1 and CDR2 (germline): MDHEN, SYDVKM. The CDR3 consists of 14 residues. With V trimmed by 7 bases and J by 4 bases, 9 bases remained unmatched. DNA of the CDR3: TGTGCCAGCATGTGGGCTAGCGGGTTGTACGAGCAGTACTTC. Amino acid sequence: CASMWASGLYEQYF.

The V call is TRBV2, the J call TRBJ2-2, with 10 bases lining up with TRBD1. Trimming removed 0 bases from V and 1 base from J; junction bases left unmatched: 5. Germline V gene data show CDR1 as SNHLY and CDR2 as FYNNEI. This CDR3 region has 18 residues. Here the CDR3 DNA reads TGTGCCAGCAGTGAAGCAGGGACAGGGGTATTGAACACCGGGGAGCTGTTTTTT. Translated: CASSEAGTGVLNTGELFF. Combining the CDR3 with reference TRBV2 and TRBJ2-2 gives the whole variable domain EPEVTQTPSHQVTQMGQEVILRCVPISNHLYFYWYRQILGQKVEFLVSFYNNEISEKSEIFDDQFSVERPDGSNFTLKIRSTKLEDSAMYFCASSEAGTGVLNTGELFFGEGSRLTVL.

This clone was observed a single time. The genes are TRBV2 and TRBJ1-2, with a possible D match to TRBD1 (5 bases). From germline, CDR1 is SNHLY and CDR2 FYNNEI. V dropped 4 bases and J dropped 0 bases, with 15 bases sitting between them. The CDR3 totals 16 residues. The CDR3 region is CASSAYTGGANYGYTF. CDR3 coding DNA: TGTGCCAGCAGTGCTTACACCGGGGGAGCTAACTATGGCTACACCTTC. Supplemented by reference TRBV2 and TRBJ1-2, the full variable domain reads EPEVTQTPSHQVTQMGQEVILRCVPISNHLYFYWYRQILGQKVEFLVSFYNNEISEKSEIFDDQFSVERPDGSNFTLKIRSTKLEDSAMYFCASSAYTGGANYGYTFGSGTRLTVV.

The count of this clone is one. CDR3 sequence reads: CSVVPGTVNTGELFF. CDR3 bases: TGCAGCGTTGTGCCCGGGACAGTTAACACCGGGGAGCTGTTTTTT. The V and J genes are TRBV29-1 and TRBJ2-2; TRBD1 agrees at 7 bases. V shed 4 bases, J shed 2 bases, and the junction held 7 bases outside the gene matches. Germline V gene sequence: CDR1 SQVTM, CDR2 ANQGSEA. This CDR3 comprises 15 residues.

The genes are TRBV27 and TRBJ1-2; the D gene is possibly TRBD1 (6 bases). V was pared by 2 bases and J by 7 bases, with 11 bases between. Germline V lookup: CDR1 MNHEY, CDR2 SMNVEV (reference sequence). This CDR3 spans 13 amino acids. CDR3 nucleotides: TGTGCCAGCAGTTTACAGGGGTTTCGTGGCTACACCTTC. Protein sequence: CASSLQGFRGYTF.

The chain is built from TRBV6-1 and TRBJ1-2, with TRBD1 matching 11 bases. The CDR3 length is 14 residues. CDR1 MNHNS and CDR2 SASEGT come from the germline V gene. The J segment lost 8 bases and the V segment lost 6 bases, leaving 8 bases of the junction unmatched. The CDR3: CASSPGTGGEGYTF. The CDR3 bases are TGTGCCAGCAGCCCCGGGACAGGGGGAGAGGGCTACACCTTC.

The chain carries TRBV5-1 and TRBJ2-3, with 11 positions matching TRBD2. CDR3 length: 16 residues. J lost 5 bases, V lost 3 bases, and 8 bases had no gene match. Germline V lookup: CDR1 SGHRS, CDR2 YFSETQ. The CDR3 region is CASSSVLAGVQDTQYF. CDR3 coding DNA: TGCGCCAGCAGCTCCGTACTAGCGGGAGTGCAAGATACGCAGTATTTT.

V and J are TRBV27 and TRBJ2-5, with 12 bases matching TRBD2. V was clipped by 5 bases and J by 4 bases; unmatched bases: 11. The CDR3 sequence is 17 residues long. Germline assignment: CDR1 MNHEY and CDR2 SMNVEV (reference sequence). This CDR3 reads CASSRATSGSIGETQYF. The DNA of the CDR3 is TGTGCCAGCAGTAGGGCGACTAGCGGGAGCATAGGAGAGACCCAGTACTTC.

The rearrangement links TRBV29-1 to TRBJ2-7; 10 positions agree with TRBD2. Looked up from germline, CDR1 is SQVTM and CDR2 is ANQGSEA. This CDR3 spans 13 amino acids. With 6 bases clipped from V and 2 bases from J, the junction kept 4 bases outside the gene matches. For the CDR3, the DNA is TGCAGCGTGAGGACTAGCGGTACCTACGAGCAGTACTTC. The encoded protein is CSVRTSGTYEQYF.

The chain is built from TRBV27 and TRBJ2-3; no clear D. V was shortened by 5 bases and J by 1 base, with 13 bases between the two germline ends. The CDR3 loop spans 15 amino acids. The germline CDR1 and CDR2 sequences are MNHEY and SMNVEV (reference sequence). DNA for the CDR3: TGTGCCAGCAGTCCTCGACTCGGCGGCACAGATACGCAGTATTTT. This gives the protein CASSPRLGGTDTQYF.

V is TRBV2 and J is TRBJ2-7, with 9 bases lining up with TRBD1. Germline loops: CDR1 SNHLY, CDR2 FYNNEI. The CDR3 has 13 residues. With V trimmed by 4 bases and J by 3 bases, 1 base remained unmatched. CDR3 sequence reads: CASSGGQGYEQYF. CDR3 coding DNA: TGTGCCAGCAGTGGGGGACAGGGCTACGAGCAGTACTTC.

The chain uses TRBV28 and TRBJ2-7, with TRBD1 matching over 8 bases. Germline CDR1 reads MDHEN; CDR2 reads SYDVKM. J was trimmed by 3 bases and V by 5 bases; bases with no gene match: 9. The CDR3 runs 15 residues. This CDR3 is CASSRPGQGLYEQYF. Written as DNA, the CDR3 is TGTGCCAGCAGTCGACCAGGACAGGGCCTCTACGAGCAGTACTTC.

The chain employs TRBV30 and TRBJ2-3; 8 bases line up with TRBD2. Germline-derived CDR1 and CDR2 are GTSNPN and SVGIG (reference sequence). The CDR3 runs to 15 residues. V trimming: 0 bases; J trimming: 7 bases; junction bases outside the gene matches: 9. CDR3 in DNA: TGTGCCTGGAGTGTACGGGGGGGCGCAGGAAATACGCAGTATTTT. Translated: CAWSVRGGAGNTQYF. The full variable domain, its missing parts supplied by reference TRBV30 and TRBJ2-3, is SQTIHQWPATLVQPVGSPLSLECTVEGTSNPNLYWYRQAAGRGLQLLFYSVGIGQISSEVPQNLSASRPQDRQFILSSKKLLLSDSGFYLCAWSVRGGAGNTQYFGPGTRLTVL.

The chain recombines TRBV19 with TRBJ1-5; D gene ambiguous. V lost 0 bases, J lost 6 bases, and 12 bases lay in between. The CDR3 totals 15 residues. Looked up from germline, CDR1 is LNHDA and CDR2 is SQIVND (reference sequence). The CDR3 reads CASSIDESFGQPQHF. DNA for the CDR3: TGTGCCAGTAGTATAGATGAGTCTTTCGGTCAGCCCCAGCATTTT.

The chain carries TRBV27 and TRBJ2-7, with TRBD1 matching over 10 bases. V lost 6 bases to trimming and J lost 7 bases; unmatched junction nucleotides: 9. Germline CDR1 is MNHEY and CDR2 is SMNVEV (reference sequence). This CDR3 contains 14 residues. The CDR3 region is CASSPRQGAEEQYF. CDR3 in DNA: TGTGCCAGCAGCCCTAGACAGGGGGCAGAGGAGCAGTACTTC.

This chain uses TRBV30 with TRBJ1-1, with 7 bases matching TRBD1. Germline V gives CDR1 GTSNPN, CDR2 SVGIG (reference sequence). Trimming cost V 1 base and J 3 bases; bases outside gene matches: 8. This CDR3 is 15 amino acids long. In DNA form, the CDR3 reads TGTGCCTGGAGTGATCCGGGACAGTGGTACACTGAAGCTTTCTTT. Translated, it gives CAWSDPGQWYTEAFF. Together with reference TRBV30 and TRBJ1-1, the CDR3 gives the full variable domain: SQTIHQWPATLVQPVGSPLSLECTVEGTSNPNLYWYRQAAGRGLQLLFYSVGIGQISSEVPQNLSASRPQDRQFILSSKKLLLSDSGFYLCAWSDPGQWYTEAFFGQGTRLTVV.

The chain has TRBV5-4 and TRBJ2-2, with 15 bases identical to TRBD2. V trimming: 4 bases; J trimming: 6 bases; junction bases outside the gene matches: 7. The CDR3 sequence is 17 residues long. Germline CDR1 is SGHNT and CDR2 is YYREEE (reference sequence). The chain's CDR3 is CASSDRGLAGGAGELFF. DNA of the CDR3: TGTGCCAGCAGCGATCGGGGACTAGCGGGAGGAGCCGGGGAGCTGTTTTTT. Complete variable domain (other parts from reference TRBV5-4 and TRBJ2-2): ETGVTQSPTHLIKTRGQQVTLRCSSQSGHNTVSWYQQALGQGPQFIFQYYREEENGRGNFPPRFSGLQFPNYSSELNVNALELDDSALYLCASSDRGLAGGAGELFFGEGSRLTVL.

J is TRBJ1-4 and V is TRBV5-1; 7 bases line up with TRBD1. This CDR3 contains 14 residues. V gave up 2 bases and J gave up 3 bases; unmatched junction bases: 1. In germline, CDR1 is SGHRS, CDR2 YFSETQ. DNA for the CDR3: TGCGCCAGCAGCTTCGGGACAGCTAATGAAAAACTGTTTTTT. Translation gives CASSFGTANEKLFF.

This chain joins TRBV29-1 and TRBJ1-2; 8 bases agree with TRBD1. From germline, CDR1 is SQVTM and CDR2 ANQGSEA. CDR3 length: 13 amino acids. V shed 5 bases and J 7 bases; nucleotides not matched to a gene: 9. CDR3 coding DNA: TGCAGCGTTCGGGCAGGGGGCGAACGTGGCTACACCTTC. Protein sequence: CSVRAGGERGYTF.

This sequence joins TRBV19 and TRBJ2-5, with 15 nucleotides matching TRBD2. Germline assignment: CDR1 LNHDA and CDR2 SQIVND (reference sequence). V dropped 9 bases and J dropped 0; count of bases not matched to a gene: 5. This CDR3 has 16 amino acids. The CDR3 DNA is TGTGCCAGGGGACTAGCGGGAGGTGGTGACCAAGAGACCCAGTACTTC. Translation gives CARGLAGGGDQETQYF.

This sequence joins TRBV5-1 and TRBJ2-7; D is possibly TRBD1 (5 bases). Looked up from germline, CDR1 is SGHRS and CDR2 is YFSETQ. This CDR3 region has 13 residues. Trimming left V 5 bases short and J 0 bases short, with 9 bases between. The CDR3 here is CASRPDSSYEQYF. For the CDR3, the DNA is TGCGCCAGCAGACCCGACAGCTCCTACGAGCAGTACTTC.

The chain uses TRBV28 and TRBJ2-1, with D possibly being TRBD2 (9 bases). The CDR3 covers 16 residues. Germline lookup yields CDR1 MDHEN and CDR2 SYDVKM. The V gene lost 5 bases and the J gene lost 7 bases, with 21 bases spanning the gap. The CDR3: CASSGTTGGLANEQFF. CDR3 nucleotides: TGTGCCAGCAGTGGAACTACAGGGGGACTAGCAAATGAGCAGTTCTTC.

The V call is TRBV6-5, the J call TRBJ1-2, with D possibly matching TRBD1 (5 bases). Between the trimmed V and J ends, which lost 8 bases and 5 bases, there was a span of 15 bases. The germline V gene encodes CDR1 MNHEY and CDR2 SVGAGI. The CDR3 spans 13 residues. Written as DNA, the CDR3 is TGTGCCAGCCAGGGCTCTGGGGAATATGGCTACACCTTC. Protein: CASQGSGEYGYTF.

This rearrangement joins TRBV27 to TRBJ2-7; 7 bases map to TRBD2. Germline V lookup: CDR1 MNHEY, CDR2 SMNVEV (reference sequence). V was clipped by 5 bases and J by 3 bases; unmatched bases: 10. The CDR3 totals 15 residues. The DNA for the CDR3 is TGTGCCAGCAGTCCCCTTACGGGGGAGGGCTACGAGCAGTACTTC. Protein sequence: CASSPLTGEGYEQYF.